The 9 T cell receptor beta chains listed next were all sequenced from one sample in a study of blood T cell repertoires in COVID-19. Sequencing used immunoSEQ multiplex PCR; TCRdb keeps in-frame clones, though not all of them. The sample holds 65,000 to 75,000 clones; about 88% are singletons and the top ten take 1.5%. The sequenced material came from peripheral blood. These receptors were obtained from a man over 45 with acute or convalescent COVID-19.

The chain links TRBV7-8 to TRBJ2-7; TRBD2 agrees at 12 bases. Germline V gives CDR1 SGHVS, CDR2 FQNEAQ. There are 16 residues in the CDR3. V was clipped by 1 base and J by 4 bases; unmatched bases: 5. As DNA, the CDR3 is TGTGCCAGCAGCTTAGGGTCTAGCGGGGGGGGTTACGAGCAGTACGTC. The encoded protein is CASSLGSSGGGYEQYV.

This clone was seen more than once but under ten times. This sequence joins TRBV28 and TRBJ1-1; 7 nucleotides agree with TRBD1. V dropped 8 bases and J dropped 10; count of bases not matched to a gene: 4. The CDR3 runs 10 residues. Per the germline V gene, CDR1 is MDHEN and CDR2 is SYDVKM. CDR3 sequence: CASGYRGAFF. The CDR3 DNA reads as TGTGCCAGCGGCTACAGGGGAGCTTTCTTT.

This chain uses TRBV5-1 with TRBJ2-3; the D gene is possibly TRBD2 (5 bases). The CDR3 contains 15 residues. Trimming removed 1 base at V and 3 bases at J, with 12 bases between. CDR1 is SGHRS and CDR2 is YFSETQ in the germline V gene. CDR3 coding DNA: TGCGCCAGCAGCTTGAAGGGAGATCTTACAGATACGCAGTATTTT. As protein: CASSLKGDLTDTQYF.

This clone is medium-sized by share. The rearrangement links TRBV28 to TRBJ1-5; 8 positions match TRBD1. In germline, CDR1 is MDHEN, CDR2 SYDVKM. The CDR3 consists of 15 residues. The V segment lost 3 bases and the J segment 7 bases; nucleotides outside the gene matches: 8. CDR3 in DNA: TGTGCCAGCAGTTTCGCCAGGGGGCCTAGGCAGCCCCAGCATTTT. Translated, it gives CASSFARGPRQPQHF.

The rearrangement uses TRBV2 and TRBJ2-7, with 11 nucleotides matching TRBD1. J was trimmed by 0 bases and V by 6 bases; bases with no gene match: 1. The CDR3 has 14 amino acids. Germline CDR1 is SNHLY and CDR2 is FYNNEI. CDR3 amino acids: CASSGQGASYEQYF. CDR3 nucleotide sequence: TGTGCCAGCAGCGGACAGGGGGCCTCCTACGAGCAGTACTTC.

The genes are TRBV9 and TRBJ1-1, with TRBD1 identical over 10 bases. Per germline, CDR1 SGDLS and CDR2 YYNGEE. The CDR3 length is 14 residues. J gave up 4 bases and V 2 bases, and 2 bases lay outside the gene matches. The DNA for the CDR3 is TGTGCCAGCAGCGTGGACAGGGGGATCACTGAAGCTTTCTTT. It specifies CASSVDRGITEAFF.

The rearrangement uses TRBV12-3 or TRBV12-4 and TRBJ2-7, with 9 bases aligning to TRBD2. The CDR3 loop spans 13 amino acids. V gave up 5 bases and J gave up 4 bases; unmatched junction bases: 3. The CDR3 protein is CASSPGLAYEQYF. The CDR3 DNA reads as TGTGCCAGCAGTCCTGGACTAGCGTACGAGCAGTACTTC.

The V and J genes are TRBV7-2 and TRBJ2-3; D possibly corresponds to TRBD2 (6 bases). Germline V gene lookup returns CDR1 SGHTA and CDR2 FQGNSA. Trimming stripped 2 bases from V and 8 bases from J, with 14 bases between. CDR3 length: 14 residues. This chain's CDR3 is CASSLLWERATQYF. The CDR3 region has the DNA TGTGCCAGCAGCTTACTGTGGGAGCGGGCTACGCAGTATTTT.

V is TRBV11-1 and J is TRBJ2-1; 11 nucleotides line up with TRBD2. The length of the CDR3 is 15 residues. Germline values: CDR1 SGHAT, CDR2 FQDESV (reference sequence). Trimming cost V 5 bases and J 10 bases; bases outside gene matches: 10. CDR3 residues: CASSTGTSGLSEQFF. The CDR3 nucleotides are TGTGCCAGCAGCACCGGGACTAGCGGCCTCTCGGAGCAGTTCTTC.